Following are 2 T cell receptor beta chains from one sample sequenced in a study of cytomegalovirus exposure and HLA in healthy donors. The primer mix had 60 Vbeta and 13 Jbeta primers. Some clones are missing from TCRdb's copy, which holds only in-frame ones; the method was immunoSEQ multiplex PCR. This table holds some 85,000 clones, over 60% found once. Sequencing was carried out using PBMCs. The origin of the receptors is a man aged 35 to 55 in good health and CMV-seronegative.

J is TRBJ2-2 and V is TRBV18; weak D call: TRBD1 (5 bases). CDR1 and CDR2 from the germline V gene are KGHSH and LQKENI. CDR3 length equals 16 residues. Trimming removed 2 bases at V and 1 base at J, with 11 bases between. CDR3 in DNA: TGTGCCAGCTCACCAGTGGGGCAGCGGAACACCGGGGAGCTGTTTTTT. Its translation: CASSPVGQRNTGELFF.

The count of this clone is one. The J gene is TRBJ1-1, the V gene TRBV5-4, with a possible D match to TRBD1 (6 bases). This CDR3 spans 15 amino acids. Germline V gene data show CDR1 as SGHNT and CDR2 as YYREEE (reference sequence). Trimming left V 4 bases short and J 4 bases short, with 17 bases between. CDR3 in amino acids: CASSRRGGVGTEAFF. CDR3 coding DNA: TGTGCCAGCAGCCGCAGAGGGGGGGTTGGCACTGAAGCTTTCTTT. The complete variable domain, with remaining parts taken from reference TRBV5-4 and TRBJ1-1, reads ETGVTQSPTHLIKTRGQQVTLRCSSQSGHNTVSWYQQALGQGPQFIFQYYREEENGRGNFPPRFSGLQFPNYSSELNVNALELDDSALYLCASSRRGGVGTEAFFGQGTRLTVV.